The TCR beta chain described here comes from a study of blood T cell repertoires in COVID-19. Study in general: Acute and convalescent COVID-19 samples came from the United States, Italy and Spain. Sample material is recorded as cDNA or gDNA derived from T cells, B-cell-depleted T cells, or PBMCs.

This CDR3 contains 13 residues. CDR1 and CDR2 (germline): WSHSY, SAAADI. The germline V and J ends were trimmed by 2 bases and 1 base, with 5 bases remaining between them. TCRdb keeps only in-frame clones here, not all; method: immunoSEQ multiplex PCR. Of hundreds of thousands of clones listed, 70% to 90% are singletons. The chain carries TRBV10-2 and TRBJ1-1; a weak D match, TRBD1 (5 bases). The material sequenced was peripheral blood. This receptor was identified in a woman younger than 45 who had recovered from COVID-19. The CDR3 bases are TGCGCCAGCAGTGAGCAGGGGAACACTGAAGCTTTCTTT. It translates to CASSEQGNTEAFF.